The TCR beta chain under discussion was sequenced for a study of cytomegalovirus exposure and HLA in healthy donors. Overall study context: In an early release, HLA-typed donors contributed some 82 million unique TCR sequences.

This clone showed up just a few times. Its specificity is not known. The CDR3 loop spans 13 amino acids. The ends lost 11 bases at V and 3 bases at J; junction bases unmatched: 5. Germline V gives CDR1 ENHRY, CDR2 SYGVKD. PCR was performed using 60 Vbeta and 13 Jbeta primers. The method was immunoSEQ multiplex PCR; TCRdb's version includes in-frame clones alone and lacks a portion of them. This table holds some 130,000 clones, about 80% found once. Study-level points and caveats: Earlier findings revealed that most TCR beta V segments proved productive either about 87% or about 30% of the time. No immune exposure information besides CMV serostatus was available. A highly shared variant cluster was judged a likely technical artifact.

V and J are TRBV10-3 and TRBJ2-1, with 9 nucleotides matching TRBD1. Sequencing input: PBMCs. The TCR was taken from a woman between 40 and 55 years old in good health and CMV-seronegative. CDR3 loop: CAVGTGHYNEQFF. The CDR3 DNA is TGTGCCGTCGGGACAGGGCACTACAATGAGCAGTTCTTC.